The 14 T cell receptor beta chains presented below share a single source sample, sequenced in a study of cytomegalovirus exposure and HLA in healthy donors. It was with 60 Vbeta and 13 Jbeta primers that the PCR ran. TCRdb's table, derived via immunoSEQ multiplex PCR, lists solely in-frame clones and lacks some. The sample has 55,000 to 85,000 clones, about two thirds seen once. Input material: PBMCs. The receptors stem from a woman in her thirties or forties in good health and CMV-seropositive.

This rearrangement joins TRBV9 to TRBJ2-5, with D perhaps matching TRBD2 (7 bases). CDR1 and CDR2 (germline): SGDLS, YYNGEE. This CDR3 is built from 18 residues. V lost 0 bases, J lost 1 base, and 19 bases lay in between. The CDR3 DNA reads TGTGCCAGCAGCGTAGGGGTGGGGGCCGGGACTACCCAAGAGACCCAGTACTTC. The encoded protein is CASSVGVGAGTTQETQYF.

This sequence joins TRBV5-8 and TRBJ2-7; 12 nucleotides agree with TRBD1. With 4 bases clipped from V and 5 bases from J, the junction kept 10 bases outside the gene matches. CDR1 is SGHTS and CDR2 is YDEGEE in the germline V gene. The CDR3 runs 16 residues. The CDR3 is CASSPGTGGAKDEQYF. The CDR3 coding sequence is TGTGCCAGCAGCCCCGGGACAGGGGGCGCAAAGGACGAGCAGTACTTC. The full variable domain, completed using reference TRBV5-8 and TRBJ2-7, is EAGVTQSPTHLIKTRGQQATLRCSPISGHTSVYWYQQALGLGLQFLLWYDEGEERNRGNFPPRFSGRQFPNYSSELNVNALELEDSALYLCASSPGTGGAKDEQYFGPGTRLTVT.

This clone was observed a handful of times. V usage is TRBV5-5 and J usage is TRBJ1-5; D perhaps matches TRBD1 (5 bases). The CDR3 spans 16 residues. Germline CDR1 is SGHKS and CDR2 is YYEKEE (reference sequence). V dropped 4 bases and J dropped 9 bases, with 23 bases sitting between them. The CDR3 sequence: CASSITTGLTEGPQHF. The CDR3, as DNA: TGTGCCAGCAGCATCACCACGGGACTCACGGAGGGGCCCCAGCATTTT.

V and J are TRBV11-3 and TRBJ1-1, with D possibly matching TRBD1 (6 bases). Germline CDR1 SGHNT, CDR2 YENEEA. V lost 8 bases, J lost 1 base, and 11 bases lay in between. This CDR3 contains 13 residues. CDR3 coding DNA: TGTGCCAGCGCGAAGACAGGGAACACTGAAGCTTTCTTT. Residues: CASAKTGNTEAFF.

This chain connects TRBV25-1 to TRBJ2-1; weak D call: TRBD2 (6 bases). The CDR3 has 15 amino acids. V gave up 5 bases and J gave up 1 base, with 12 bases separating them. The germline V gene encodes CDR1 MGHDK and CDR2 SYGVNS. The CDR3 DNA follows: TGTGCCAGCAGTTCCCAGCGGGTGTCCTACAATGAGCAGTTCTTC. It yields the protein CASSSQRVSYNEQFF.

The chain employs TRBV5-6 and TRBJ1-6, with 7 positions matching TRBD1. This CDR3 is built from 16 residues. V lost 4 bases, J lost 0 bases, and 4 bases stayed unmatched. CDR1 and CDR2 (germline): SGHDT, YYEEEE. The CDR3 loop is CASSPRTGSYNSPLHF. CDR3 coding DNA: TGTGCCAGCAGCCCAAGGACAGGCTCCTATAATTCACCCCTCCACTTT.

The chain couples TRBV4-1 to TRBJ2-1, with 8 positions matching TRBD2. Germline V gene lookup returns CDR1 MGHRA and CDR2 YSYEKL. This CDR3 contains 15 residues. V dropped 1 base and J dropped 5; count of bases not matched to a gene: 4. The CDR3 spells CASSQVSGGNNEQFF. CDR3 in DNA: TGCGCCAGCAGCCAAGTCAGCGGGGGCAACAATGAGCAGTTCTTC.

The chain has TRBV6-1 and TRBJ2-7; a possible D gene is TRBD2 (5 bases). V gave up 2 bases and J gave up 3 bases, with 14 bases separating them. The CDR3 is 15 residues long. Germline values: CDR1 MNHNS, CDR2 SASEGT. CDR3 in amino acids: CASSEQPLANYEQYF. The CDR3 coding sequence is TGTGCCAGCAGTGAACAGCCCCTAGCCAACTACGAGCAGTACTTC.

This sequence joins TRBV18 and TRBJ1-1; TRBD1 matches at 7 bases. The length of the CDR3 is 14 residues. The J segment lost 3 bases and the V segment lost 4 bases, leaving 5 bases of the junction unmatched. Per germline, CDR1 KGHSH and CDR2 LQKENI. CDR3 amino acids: CASSQTGSDTEAFF. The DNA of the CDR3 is TGTGCCAGCTCACAGACAGGGAGTGACACTGAAGCTTTCTTT.

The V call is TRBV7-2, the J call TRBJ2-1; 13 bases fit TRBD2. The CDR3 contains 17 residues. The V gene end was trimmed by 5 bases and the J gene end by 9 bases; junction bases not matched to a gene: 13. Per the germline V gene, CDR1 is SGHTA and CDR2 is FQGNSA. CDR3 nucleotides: TGTGCCAGCAGCCGGACTAGCGGGGGATTCCTGGGCGGTGAGCAGTTCTTC. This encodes CASSRTSGGFLGGEQFF.

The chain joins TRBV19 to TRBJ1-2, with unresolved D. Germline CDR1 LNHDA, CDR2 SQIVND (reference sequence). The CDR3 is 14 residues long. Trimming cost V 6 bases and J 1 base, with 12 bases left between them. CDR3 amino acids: CASSPDGDNYGYTF. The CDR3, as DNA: TGTGCCAGTAGCCCGGACGGGGATAACTATGGCTACACCTTC.

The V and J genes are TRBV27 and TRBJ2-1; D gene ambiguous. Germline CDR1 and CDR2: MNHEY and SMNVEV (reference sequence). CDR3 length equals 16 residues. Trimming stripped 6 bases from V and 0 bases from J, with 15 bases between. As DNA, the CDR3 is TGTGCCAGCAGCTCCATAGCTGATAGCTCCTACAATGAGCAGTTCTTC. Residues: CASSSIADSSYNEQFF.

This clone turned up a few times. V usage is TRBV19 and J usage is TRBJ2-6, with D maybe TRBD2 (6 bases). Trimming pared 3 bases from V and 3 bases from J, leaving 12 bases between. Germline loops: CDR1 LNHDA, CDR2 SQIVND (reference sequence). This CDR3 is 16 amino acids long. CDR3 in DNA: TGTGCCAGTAGTATCTTTGAGGGAGGTGGGGCCAACGTCCTGACTTTC. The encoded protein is CASSIFEGGGANVLTF.

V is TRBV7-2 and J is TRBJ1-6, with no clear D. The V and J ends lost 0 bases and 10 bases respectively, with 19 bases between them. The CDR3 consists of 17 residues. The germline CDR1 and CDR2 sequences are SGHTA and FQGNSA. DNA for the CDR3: TGTGCCAGCAGCTTAGCTGTCTGGAACAGCAACTTCTCACCCCTCCACTTT. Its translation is CASSLAVWNSNFSPLHF.